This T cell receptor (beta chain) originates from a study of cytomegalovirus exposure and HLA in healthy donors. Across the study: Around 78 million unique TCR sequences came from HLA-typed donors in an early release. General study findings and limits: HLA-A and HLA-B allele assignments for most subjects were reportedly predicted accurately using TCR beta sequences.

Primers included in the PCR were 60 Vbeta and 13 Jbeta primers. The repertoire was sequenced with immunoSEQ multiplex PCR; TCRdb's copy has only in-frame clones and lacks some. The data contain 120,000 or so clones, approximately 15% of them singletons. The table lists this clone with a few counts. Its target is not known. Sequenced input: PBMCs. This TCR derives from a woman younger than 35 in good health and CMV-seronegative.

This chain's CDR3 is CASSQEVPVNGNTIYF. The DNA of the CDR3 is TGTGCCAGCAGCCAAGAGGTTCCAGTCAACGGAAACACCATATATTTT. The V gene is TRBV4-2, the J gene TRBJ1-3; D not resolved. Germline lookup yields CDR1 LGHNA and CDR2 YNFKEQ. The CDR3 spans 16 residues. Trimming stripped 0 bases from V and 4 bases from J, with 13 bases between.